These 18 T cell receptor beta chains came from one sample sequenced in a study of identifying expanded T cells in peripheral blood. Produced via immunoSEQ multiplex PCR; TCRdb's table is partial and in-frame only. The data show some 90,000 clones, 88% seen once. Input material: blood. These receptors originate from a person between 18 and 70 years old in good health.

The V gene is TRBV5-1, the J gene TRBJ1-5; D uncertain. The V gene's germline CDR1 is SGHRS and CDR2 YFSETQ. The CDR3 contains 13 residues. Deletions cut 0 bases from V and 4 bases from J, with 5 bases between. The CDR3 here is CASSLELNQPQHF. CDR3 sequence (DNA): TGCGCCAGCAGCTTGGAATTAAATCAGCCCCAGCATTTT.

The V gene is TRBV25-1, the J gene TRBJ1-1; D gene uncertain. V was clipped by 2 bases and J by 10 bases, with 17 bases between them. The CDR3 contains 14 residues. Germline V gene data show CDR1 as MGHDK and CDR2 as SYGVNS. The CDR3 is CASSELGTLERAFF. In DNA, the CDR3 is TGTGCCAGCAGTGAACTAGGAACACTAGAGCGAGCTTTCTTT.

This clone was seen once. The rearrangement uses TRBV9 and TRBJ1-2; 9 nucleotides agree with TRBD1. CDR3 size: 15 residues. Per germline, CDR1 SGDLS and CDR2 YYNGEE. V was pared by 3 bases and J by 8 bases, with 11 bases of the junction left unmatched. CDR3 protein: CASSGRTGEGYGYTF. The CDR3 DNA follows: TGTGCCAGCAGCGGCCGGACAGGGGAAGGTTACGGCTACACCTTC.

The chain links TRBV7-2 to TRBJ2-1, with D uncertain. The CDR3 sequence is 13 residues long. Germline V lookup: CDR1 SGHTA, CDR2 FQGNSA. Trimming shortened V by 5 bases and J by 1 base, and 6 bases separated the two germline ends. The CDR3 reads CASSTDSYNEQFF. CDR3 nucleotide sequence: TGTGCCAGCAGCACTGATTCCTACAATGAGCAGTTCTTC. Full variable domain (remainder filled in from reference TRBV7-2 and TRBJ2-1): GAGVSQSPSNKVTEKGKDVELRCDPISGHTALYWYRQSLGQGLEFLIYFQGNSAPDKSGLPSDRFSAERTGGSVSTLTIQRTQQEDSAVYLCASSTDSYNEQFFGPGTRLTVL.

The genes are TRBV6-5 and TRBJ2-2; perhaps TRBD1 as D (5 bases). V was trimmed by 0 bases and J by 0 bases, leaving 8 bases between them. The CDR3 is 16 amino acids. Looked up from germline, CDR1 is MNHEY and CDR2 is SVGAGI. CDR3 amino acids: CASSYSLQANTGELFF. As DNA, the CDR3 is TGTGCCAGCAGTTACTCGTTACAGGCGAACACCGGGGAGCTGTTTTTT.

This sequence joins TRBV11-2 and TRBJ2-5, with TRBD1 matching 8 bases. Germline loops: CDR1 SGHAT, CDR2 FQNNGV. The junction had 8 bases not matched to a gene; V was cut back by 6 bases and J by 5 bases. This CDR3 is built from 14 residues. CDR3 loop: CASRRQGSLETQYF. The CDR3, as DNA: TGTGCCAGCAGAAGACAGGGGTCATTGGAGACCCAGTACTTC.

The chain joins TRBV4-3 to TRBJ2-5; D gene uncertain. From germline, CDR1 is LGHNA and CDR2 YSLEER. V shed 0 bases and J shed 3 bases, with 8 bases lying between them. The CDR3 contains 14 residues. Written as DNA, the CDR3 is TGCGCCAGCAGCCAAGATTGGGAAGAAGAGACCCAGTACTTC. Its translation: CASSQDWEEETQYF.

This chain links TRBV6-4 with TRBJ2-3; 11 bases line up with TRBD2. This CDR3 is built from 16 residues. Trimming removed 5 bases from V and 6 bases from J; junction bases left unmatched: 10. The V gene's germline CDR1 is MRHNA and CDR2 SNTAGT. CDR3 loop: CASSRLAGTGPDTQYF. Here the CDR3 DNA reads TGTGCCAGCAGTCGACTAGCGGGGACGGGGCCGGATACGCAGTATTTT.

The chain couples TRBV4-2 to TRBJ2-7; TRBD1 aligns across 8 bases. The CDR3 loop spans 19 amino acids. Germline values: CDR1 LGHNA, CDR2 YNFKEQ. J lost 1 base, V lost 1 base, and 15 bases had no gene match. The CDR3 region has the DNA TGTGCCAGCAGCCAAGTTCTCCCAGGGGGCGCAGGTTGGTCCTACGAGCAGTACTTC. Its protein product is CASSQVLPGGAGWSYEQYF.

The chain links TRBV7-6 to TRBJ2-7; 9 bases agree with TRBD1. J lost 2 bases, V lost 3 bases, and 11 bases had no gene match. CDR3 size: 17 residues. Per germline, CDR1 SGHVS and CDR2 FNYEAQ. The CDR3 is CASSLAPGQGVPYEQYF. The CDR3 coding sequence is TGTGCCAGCAGCTTGGCACCGGGACAGGGTGTCCCCTACGAGCAGTACTTC.

CDR3 sequence (DNA): TGTGCCAGCAGCTTAGTAGCCGCTTACAATGAGCAGTTCTTC. It yields the protein CASSLVAAYNEQFF. The rearrangement links TRBV11-2 to TRBJ2-1; unclear D gene. Between the trimmed V and J ends, which lost 1 base and 4 bases, there was a span of 8 bases. The CDR3 loop spans 14 amino acids. Germline lookup yields CDR1 SGHAT and CDR2 FQNNGV.

This chain uses TRBV5-4 with TRBJ1-2; no clear D. V was pared by 4 bases and J by 7 bases, with 17 bases between. The CDR3 is 14 amino acids. The germline CDR1 and CDR2 sequences are SGHNT and YYREEE (reference sequence). The CDR3 loop reads CASSRDAGYSGYTF. As DNA, the CDR3 is TGTGCCAGCAGCCGAGATGCGGGTTATAGTGGCTACACCTTC.

The rearrangement joins TRBV9 to TRBJ2-3; D gene ambiguous. This CDR3 comprises 13 residues. Trimming removed 3 bases from V and 0 bases from J, with 5 bases in between. Germline-derived CDR1 and CDR2 are SGDLS and YYNGEE. The CDR3 DNA is TGTGCCAGCAGCGGAGGCAGCACAGATACGCAGTATTTT. Amino acids: CASSGGSTDTQYF.

V usage is TRBV5-8 and J usage is TRBJ1-4; D gene unclear. The CDR3 contains 15 residues. The V end was cut by 5 bases, the J end by 3 bases, with 14 bases between. The germline CDR1 and CDR2 sequences are SGHTS and YDEGEE. The CDR3 loop reads CASRDWSGANEKLFF. The DNA for the CDR3 is TGTGCCAGCAGGGACTGGTCGGGAGCTAATGAAAAACTGTTTTTT.

V and J are TRBV18 and TRBJ1-3; unclear D gene. Germline loops: CDR1 KGHSH, CDR2 LQKENI. The CDR3 length is 12 residues. V lost 3 bases and J lost 6, with 6 bases in between. The CDR3 nucleotides read TGTGCCAGCTCACCGAATCCAAACACCATATATTTT. This sequence encodes CASSPNPNTIYF.

This chain links TRBV5-4 with TRBJ2-7, with D hard to call. The CDR3 covers 13 residues. V was pared by 0 bases and J by 1 base, with 5 bases between. Germline V gene data show CDR1 as SGHNT and CDR2 as YYREEE (reference sequence). The CDR3 loop reads CASSLDPSYEQYF. The CDR3 coding sequence is TGTGCCAGCAGCTTGGACCCTTCCTACGAGCAGTACTTC.

The chain couples TRBV5-6 to TRBJ2-5; D is unclear. This CDR3 contains 12 residues. Germline CDR1 is SGHDT and CDR2 is YYEEEE. Trimming left V 4 bases short and J 2 bases short, with 6 bases between. CDR3 in DNA: TGTGCCAGCAGCCTGGGTCAAGAGACCCAGTACTTC. This translates into CASSLGQETQYF.

The sample holds one count of this clone. This chain's CDR3 is CSVALSDTQYF. CDR3 nucleotide sequence: TGCAGCGTTGCTCTATCAGATACGCAGTATTTT. The gene calls are TRBV29-1 and TRBJ2-3; no firm D call. The CDR3 is 11 amino acids. Germline V CDR1 and CDR2: SQVTM, ANQGSEA. V shed 4 bases and J shed 4 bases, with 6 bases lying between them.